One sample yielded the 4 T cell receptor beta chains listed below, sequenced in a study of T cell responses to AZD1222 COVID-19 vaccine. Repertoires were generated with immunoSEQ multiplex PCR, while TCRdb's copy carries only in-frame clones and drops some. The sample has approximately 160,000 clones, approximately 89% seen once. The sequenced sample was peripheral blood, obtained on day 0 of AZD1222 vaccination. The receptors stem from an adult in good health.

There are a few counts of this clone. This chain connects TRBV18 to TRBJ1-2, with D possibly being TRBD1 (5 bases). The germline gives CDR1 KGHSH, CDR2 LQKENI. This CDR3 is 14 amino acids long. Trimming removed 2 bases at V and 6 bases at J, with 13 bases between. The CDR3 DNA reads TGTGCCAGCTCACCAGAGGGGAGAGGTCATGGCTACACCTTC. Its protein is CASSPEGRGHGYTF.

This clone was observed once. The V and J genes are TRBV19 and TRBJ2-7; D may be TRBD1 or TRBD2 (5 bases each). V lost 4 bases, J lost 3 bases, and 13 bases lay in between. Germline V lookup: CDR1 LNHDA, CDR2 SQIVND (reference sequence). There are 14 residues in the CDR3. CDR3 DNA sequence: TGTGCCAGTAGTAAACGTTGGGACGACTACGAGCAGTACTTC. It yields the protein CASSKRWDDYEQYF.

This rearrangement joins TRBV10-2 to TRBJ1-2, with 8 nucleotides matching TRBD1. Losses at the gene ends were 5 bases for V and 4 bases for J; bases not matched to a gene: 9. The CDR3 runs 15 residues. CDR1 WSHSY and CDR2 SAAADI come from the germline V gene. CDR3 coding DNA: TGCGCCAGCAGTCTAAGGACAGGGCGCTCCTATGGCTACACCTTC. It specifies CASSLRTGRSYGYTF.

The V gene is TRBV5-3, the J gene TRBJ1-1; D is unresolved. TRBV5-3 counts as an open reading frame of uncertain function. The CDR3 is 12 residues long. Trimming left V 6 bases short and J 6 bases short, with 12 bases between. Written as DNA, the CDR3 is TGTGCCAGAAAGCGAGACGGTTCTGAAGCTTTCTTT. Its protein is CARKRDGSEAFF.